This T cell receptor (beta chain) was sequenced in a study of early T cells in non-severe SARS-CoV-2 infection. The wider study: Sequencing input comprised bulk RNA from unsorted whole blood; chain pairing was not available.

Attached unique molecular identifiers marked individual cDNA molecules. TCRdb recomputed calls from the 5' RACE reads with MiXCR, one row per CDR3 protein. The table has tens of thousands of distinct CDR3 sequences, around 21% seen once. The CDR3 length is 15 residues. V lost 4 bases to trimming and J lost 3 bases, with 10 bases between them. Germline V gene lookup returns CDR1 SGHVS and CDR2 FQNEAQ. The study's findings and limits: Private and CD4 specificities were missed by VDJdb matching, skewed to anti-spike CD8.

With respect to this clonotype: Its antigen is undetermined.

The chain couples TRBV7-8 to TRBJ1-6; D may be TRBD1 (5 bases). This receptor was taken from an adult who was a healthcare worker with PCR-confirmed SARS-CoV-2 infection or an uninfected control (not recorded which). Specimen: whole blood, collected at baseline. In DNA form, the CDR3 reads TGTGCCAGCAGCTCGCAGGACATCTATAATTCACCCCTCCACTTT. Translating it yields CASSSQDIYNSPLHF.